Listed below are T cell receptor beta chains from one sample, sequenced in a study of blood T cell repertoires in COVID-19. Data came from immunoSEQ multiplex PCR; TCRdb stores just in-frame clones and leaves some out. The sample consists of over 100,000 clones, approximately 85% of them appearing once. The sample taken for sequencing was peripheral blood. The receptors derive from a man at least 80 years old with acute or convalescent COVID-19. The CDR3 runs from the conserved cysteine through the conserved F or W. Fields, in order: clone size, D gene, J gene, V gene, CDR3 DNA, CDR3 protein. The D gene is left open where the match is weak. A row's size may be missing; if present it is once, few, many or a size class.

. . TRBJ1-2 TRBV9 TGTGCCAGCAGCGTAGGGGGCAACTATGGCTACACCTTC CASSVGGNYGYTF
. TRBD1 TRBJ1-3 TRBV18 TGTGCCAGCTCGTCCGACAGGGAGGGAAACACCATATATTTT CASSSDREGNTIYF
few . TRBJ1-2 TRBV6-5 TGTGCCAGCAGTTACGGGGGGGGACCCTATGGCTACACCTTC CASSYGGGPYGYTF
. . TRBJ2-2 TRBV3-1/TRBV3-2 TGTGCCAGCAGCCGACTAAACTACGGGGAGCTGTTTTTT CASSRLNYGELFF
. TRBD1 TRBJ1-5 TRBV19 TGTGCCAGTAACCCGGGACAGATTAGCAATCAGCCCCAGCATTTT CASNPGQISNQPQHF
. TRBD1 TRBJ1-6 TRBV28 TGTGCCACCCGCCGAGGGGGCCAGGATAATTCACCCCTCCACTTT CATRRGGQDNSPLHF
. . TRBJ1-3 TRBV18 TGTGCCAGCTCACCTCCCCACTACTCTGGAAACACCATATATTTT CASSPPHYSGNTIYF
. TRBD1 TRBJ1-2 TRBV19 TGTGCCAGTAGTGTCGCCGGGACAGCCTCATATGGCTACACCTTC CASSVAGTASYGYTF
few TRBD2 TRBJ2-7 TRBV7-2 TGTGCCAGCAGCTTCGGGGGGAAGGCCTACGAGCAGTACTTC CASSFGGKAYEQYF
. . TRBJ2-1 TRBV12-5 TGTGCTAGTGGTTTGGATTCGGGTTTCAAGGAGCAGTTCTTC CASGLDSGFKEQFF
. . TRBJ2-7 TRBV5-1 TGCGCCAGCAGCTTTGGCAGGGACGAGCAGTACTTC CASSFGRDEQYF
. . TRBJ1-2 TRBV28 TGTGCCAGCGGCCAAGGACAGCTAACTATGCGCTACACCTTC CASGQGQLTMRYTF
. . TRBJ2-1 TRBV7-3 TGTGCCAGCAGCTTAGGCCCCTCCTACAATGAGCAGTTCTTC CASSLGPSYNEQFF
once TRBD2 TRBJ2-1 TRBV5-1 TGCGCCAGCAGCAAAGGGACTAGCGGGAGGGCCTCCAATGAGCAGTTCTTC CASSKGTSGRASNEQFF
. . TRBJ1-1 TRBV19 TGTGCCAGCTCGCGAGAGGCGACAGGGAACACTGAAGCTTTCTTT CASSREATGNTEAFF
. . TRBJ2-1 TRBV5-5 TGTGCCAGCAGCTTGTATCCGAGCTCCTACAATGAGCAGTTCTTC CASSLYPSSYNEQFF
. TRBD1 TRBJ2-1 TRBV7-2 TGTGCCAGCAGCCCCAGGACAGGAGTACCCTACAATGAGCAGTTCTTC CASSPRTGVPYNEQFF
. TRBD1 TRBJ1-2 TRBV29-1 TGCAGCCTTGACAGGGTATATGGCTACACCTTC CSLDRVYGYTF
few TRBD2 TRBJ2-1 TRBV3-1/TRBV3-2 TGTGCCAGCAGCCAAGCCCGACTAGCGGCCTACAATGAGCAGTTCTTC CASSQARLAAYNEQFF
. . TRBJ1-5 TRBV30 TGTGCCGCCAAAACTTATAGCAATCAGCCCCAGCATTTT CAAKTYSNQPQHF
few TRBD2 TRBJ2-7 TRBV11-2 TGTGCCAGCAGCTCGGGACTAGCGGACTACTACGAGCAGTACTTC CASSSGLADYYEQYF
once . TRBJ2-1 TRBV7-9 TGTGCCAGTTCTTACAATGAGCAGTTCTTC CASSYNEQFF
. TRBD2 TRBJ2-1 TRBV18 TGTGCCAGCTCACCGCTAGCGGGGGGTGTGAATGAGCAGTTCTTC CASSPLAGGVNEQFF
. . TRBJ1-4 TRBV10-3 TGTGCCATCAGTGATGGCAGGCCCTACGAAAAACTGTTTTTT CAISDGRPYEKLFF
. . TRBJ1-5 TRBV7-2 TGTGCCAGCAGCTTAGCGTCCGGGTCGCGCAATCAGCCCCAGCATTTT CASSLASGSRNQPQHF
. . TRBJ1-3 TRBV19 TGTGCCAGTAGTGCCGCTCCGGGGAGTCTATATTTT CASSAAPGSLYF
. . TRBJ1-3 TRBV6-2/TRBV6-3 TGTGCCAGCAGCACCATTCCCGGGTTCTCTGGAAACACCATATATTTT CASSTIPGFSGNTIYF
. . TRBJ1-2 TRBV3-1/TRBV3-2 TGTGCCAGCAGCCAAGAAGAGGTATATGGCTACACCTTC CASSQEEVYGYTF
once TRBD1 TRBJ1-1 TRBV6-1 TGTGCCAGCAGGGACAGGGACGCTGAAGCTTTCTTT CASRDRDAEAFF
. TRBD1 TRBJ1-6 TRBV7-9 TGTGCCAGCACCCCACCCGGGACAGCTTATAATTCACCCCTCCACTTT CASTPPGTAYNSPLHF
. . TRBJ2-3 TRBV19 TGTGCCAGTAACCGGGAGAGAACAGATACGCAGTATTTT CASNRERTDTQYF
few TRBD2 TRBJ2-7 TRBV18 TGTGCCAGCTCGTCGGCGGGGGGAGGCGAGCAGTACTTC CASSSAGGGEQYF
once TRBD1 TRBJ2-5 TRBV6-5 TGTGCCAGCACAATCAGACAGGGGGCTGGGGAGACCCAGTACTTC CASTIRQGAGETQYF
few TRBD1 TRBJ1-1 TRBV12-3/TRBV12-4 TGTGCCAGCAGGACAGGGTATCCTGAAGCTTTCTTT CASRTGYPEAFF
. TRBD1 TRBJ1-2 TRBV11-2 TGTGCCAGCAGCTTTTCAGGGGGTAACTATGGCTACACCTTC CASSFSGGNYGYTF
. . TRBJ1-1 TRBV9 TGTGCCAGCAGCGCGGGGAGTGGTGGGAACACTGAAGCTTTCTTT CASSAGSGGNTEAFF
few TRBD1 TRBJ1-3 TRBV15 TGTGCCACCAGCGTCGGACAGGGAATAGGAAACACCATATATTTT CATSVGQGIGNTIYF
. . TRBJ1-1 TRBV6-2/TRBV6-3 TGTGCCAGCAGTTCCCCGAACAGGGACGGCACTGAAGCTTTCTTT CASSSPNRDGTEAFF
. TRBD1 TRBJ1-5 TRBV4-2 TGTGCCAGCAGCCAGGAGGGGGCAGGGAGGCAGCCCCAGCATTTT CASSQEGAGRQPQHF
. TRBD1 TRBJ1-5 TRBV6-2/TRBV6-3 TGTGCCAGCAGTCTAAGGACAGGGGATCAGCCCCAGCATTTT CASSLRTGDQPQHF
. TRBD1 TRBJ2-3 TRBV29-1 TGCAGCGCCCAACAGGGGGTGGGCACAGATACGCAGTATTTT CSAQQGVGTDTQYF
. TRBD1 TRBJ1-2 TRBV5-6 TGTGCCAGCAGCCGCAACCTTGGACAGGCGAAGGGATACACCTTC CASSRNLGQAKGYTF
. TRBD1 TRBJ1-6 TRBV2 TGTGCCTCGATCCGGACAGGGGGTTCACCCCTCCACTTT CASIRTGGSPLHF
. TRBD1 TRBJ1-5 TRBV5-1 TGCGCCAGCAGAAGGGACAGCTTGAGCAATCAGCCCCAGCATTTT CASRRDSLSNQPQHF
. . TRBJ2-7 TRBV9 TGTGCCAGCAGCGACGACTTGTCGCGTGAGCAGTACTTC CASSDDLSREQYF
. TRBD1 TRBJ1-2 TRBV5-1 TGCGCCAGCAGCTTGGAAACAGGGGCCTATAGTGGCTACACCTTC CASSLETGAYSGYTF
. . TRBJ1-1 TRBV7-8 TGTGCCAGCAGCTTAGGGGTTAGGGGCGAAGCTTTCTTT CASSLGVRGEAFF
. TRBD2 TRBJ2-1 TRBV30 TGTGCCTGGAGTGTAGGCGGAGCGGGAGGGCTACACAATGAGCAGTTCTTC CAWSVGGAGGLHNEQFF
. . TRBJ1-1 TRBV5-1 TGCGCCAGCAGCCCCCAATTGAACACTGAAGCTTTCTTT CASSPQLNTEAFF
. . TRBJ2-7 TRBV19 TGTGCCAGTAGTACCGTGACAGGATGGGGCTCCTACGAGCAGTACTTC CASSTVTGWGSYEQYF
. . TRBJ2-7 TRBV24-1 TGTGCCACCAGTGACCCGAACGGGGGCGAGCAGTACTTC CATSDPNGGEQYF
. . TRBJ2-7 TRBV6-5 TGTGCCAGCAGTCCCGGGCAGGGGGGCTACGAGCAGTACTTC CASSPGQGGYEQYF
. TRBD1 TRBJ2-1 TRBV12-3/TRBV12-4 TGTGCCAGCAGTTCTGGGACAGTAGGGGAGCAGTTCTTC CASSSGTVGEQFF
. TRBD1 TRBJ1-1 TRBV19 TGTGCCAGCGTGATTGGGGGGACAGGGGGTACTGAAGCTTTCTTT CASVIGGTGGTEAFF
. . TRBJ1-2 TRBV2 TGTGCCAGCACAACAGAGCCTTATGGCTACACCTTC CASTTEPYGYTF
. TRBD2 TRBJ2-3 TRBV7-3 TGTGCCAGCAGCCCTAGCGGGGGTGGAGGAGATACGCAGTATTTT CASSPSGGGGDTQYF
. TRBD2 TRBJ2-1 TRBV7-2 TGTGCCAGCAGCTTTCAATCTGCCGGGGGGGCAAATGAGCAGTTCTTC CASSFQSAGGANEQFF
. . TRBJ2-7 TRBV6-2/TRBV6-3 TGTGCCAGCAGTTCCGGACTGGGCGAGCAGTACTTC CASSSGLGEQYF